The present entry profiles one TCR beta chain with its context. This sample is part of a study of T cell changes during pregnancy in multiple sclerosis. This CDR3 has 13 amino acids. Germline-derived CDR1 and CDR2 are MDHEN and SYDVKM. Trimming left V 3 bases short and J 6 bases short, with 10 bases between. Measured with immunoSEQ multiplex PCR; TCRdb has only the in-frame clones, and not every one. The profile shows about 99,000 clones, 85% to 95% of them singletons. The starting material was peripheral blood, obtained after pregnancy. The chain uses TRBV28 and TRBJ2-3; D is possibly TRBD1 (6 bases). The TCR sequence derives from a female donor with multiple sclerosis, enrolled in a pregnancy study. CDR3 residues: CASSLTQGDTQYF. CDR3 sequence (DNA): TGTGCCAGCAGTTTGACCCAGGGGGATACGCAGTATTTT.